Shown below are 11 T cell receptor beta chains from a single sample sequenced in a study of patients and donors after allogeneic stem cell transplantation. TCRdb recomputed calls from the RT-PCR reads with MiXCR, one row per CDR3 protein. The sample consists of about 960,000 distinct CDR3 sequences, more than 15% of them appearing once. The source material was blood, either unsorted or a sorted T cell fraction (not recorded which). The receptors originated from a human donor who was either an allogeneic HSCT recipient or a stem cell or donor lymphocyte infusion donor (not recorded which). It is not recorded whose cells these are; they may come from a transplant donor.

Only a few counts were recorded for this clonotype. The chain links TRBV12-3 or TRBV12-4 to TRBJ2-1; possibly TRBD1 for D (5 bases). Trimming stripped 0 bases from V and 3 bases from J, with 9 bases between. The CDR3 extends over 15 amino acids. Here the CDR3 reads CASSLALRGYNEQFF. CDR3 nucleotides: TGTGCCAGCAGTTTAGCGCTAAGGGGCTACAATGAGCAGTTCTTC.

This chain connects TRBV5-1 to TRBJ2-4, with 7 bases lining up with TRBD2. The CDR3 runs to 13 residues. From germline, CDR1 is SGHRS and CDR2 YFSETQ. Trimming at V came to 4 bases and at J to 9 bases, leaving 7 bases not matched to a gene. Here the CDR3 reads CASSPRGEVIQYF. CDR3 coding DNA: TGCGCCAGCAGCCCCCGGGGGGAGGTCATTCAGTACTTC. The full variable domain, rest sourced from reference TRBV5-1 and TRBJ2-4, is KAGVTQTPRYLIKTRGQQVTLSCSPISGHRSVSWYQQTPGQGLQFLFEYFSETQRNKGNFPGRFSGRQFSNSRSEMNVSTLELGDSALYLCASSPRGEVIQYFGAGTRLSVL.

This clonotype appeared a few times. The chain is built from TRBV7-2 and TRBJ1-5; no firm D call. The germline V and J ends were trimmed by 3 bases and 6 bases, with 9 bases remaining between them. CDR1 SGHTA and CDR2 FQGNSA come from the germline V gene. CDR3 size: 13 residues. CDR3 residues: CASSLLEGQPQHF. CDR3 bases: TGTGCCAGCAGCTTGCTTGAAGGTCAGCCCCAGCATTTT. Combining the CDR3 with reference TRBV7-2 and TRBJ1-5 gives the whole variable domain GAGVSQSPSNKVTEKGKDVELRCDPISGHTALYWYRQSLGQGLEFLIYFQGNSAPDKSGLPSDRFSAERTGGSVSTLTIQRTQQEDSAVYLCASSLLEGQPQHFGDGTRLSIL.

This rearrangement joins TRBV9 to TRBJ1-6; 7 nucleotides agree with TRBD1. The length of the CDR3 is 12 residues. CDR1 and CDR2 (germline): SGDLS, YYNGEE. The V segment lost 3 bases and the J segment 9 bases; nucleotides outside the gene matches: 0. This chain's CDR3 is CASSGQGSPLHF. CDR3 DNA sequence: TGTGCCAGCAGCGGACAGGGTTCACCCCTCCACTTT.

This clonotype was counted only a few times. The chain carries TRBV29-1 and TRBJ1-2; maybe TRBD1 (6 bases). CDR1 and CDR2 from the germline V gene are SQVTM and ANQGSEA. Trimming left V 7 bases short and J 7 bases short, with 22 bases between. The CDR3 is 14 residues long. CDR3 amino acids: CSAGLIAGAPGYTF. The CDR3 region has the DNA TGCAGCGCCGGCCTAATCGCAGGGGCGCCTGGCTACACCTTC.

CDR3 residues: CASNYGLANTGELFF. The CDR3, as DNA: TGTGCCAGCAATTACGGACTGGCGAACACCGGGGAGCTGTTTTTT. The chain joins TRBV12-3 or TRBV12-4 to TRBJ2-2, with D perhaps matching TRBD2 (5 bases). This CDR3 has 15 amino acids. With 7 bases removed from V and 0 bases from J, the gap between germline ends came to 12 bases.

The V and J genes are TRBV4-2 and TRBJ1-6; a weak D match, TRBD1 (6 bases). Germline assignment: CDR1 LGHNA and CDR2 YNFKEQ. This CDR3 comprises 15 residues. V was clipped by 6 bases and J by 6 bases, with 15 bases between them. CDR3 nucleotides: TGTGCCAGCAGGTATGGGGGGGCCGGTAATTCACCCCTCCACTTT. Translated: CASRYGGAGNSPLHF.

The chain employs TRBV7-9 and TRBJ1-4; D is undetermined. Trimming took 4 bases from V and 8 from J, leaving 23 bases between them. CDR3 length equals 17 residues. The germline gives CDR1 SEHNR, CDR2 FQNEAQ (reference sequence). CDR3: CASSSWSGGSPSEKLFF. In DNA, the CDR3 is TGTGCCAGCAGCTCCTGGTCAGGAGGTTCCCCCTCGGAAAAACTGTTTTTT.

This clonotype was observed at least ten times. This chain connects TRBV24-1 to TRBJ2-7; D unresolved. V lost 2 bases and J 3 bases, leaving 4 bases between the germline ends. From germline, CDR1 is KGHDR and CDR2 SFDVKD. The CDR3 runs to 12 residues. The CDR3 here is CATSDYNYEQYF. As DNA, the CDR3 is TGTGCCACCAGTGATTACAACTACGAGCAGTACTTC.

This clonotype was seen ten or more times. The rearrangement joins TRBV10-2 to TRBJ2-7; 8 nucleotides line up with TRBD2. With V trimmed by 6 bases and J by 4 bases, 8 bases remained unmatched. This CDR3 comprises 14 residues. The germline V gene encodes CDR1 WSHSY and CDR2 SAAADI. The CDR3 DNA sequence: TGCGCCAGCAGCGAGAGCGGGAGAGCGTACGAGCAGTACTTC. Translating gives CASSESGRAYEQYF.

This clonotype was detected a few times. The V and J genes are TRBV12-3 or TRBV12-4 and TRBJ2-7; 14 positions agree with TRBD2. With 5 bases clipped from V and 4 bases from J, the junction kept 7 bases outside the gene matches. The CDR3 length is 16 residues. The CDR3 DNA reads TGTGCCAGCAGTAGTACCGGGACTAGCGGGAGATACGAGCAGTACTTC. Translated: CASSSTGTSGRYEQYF.